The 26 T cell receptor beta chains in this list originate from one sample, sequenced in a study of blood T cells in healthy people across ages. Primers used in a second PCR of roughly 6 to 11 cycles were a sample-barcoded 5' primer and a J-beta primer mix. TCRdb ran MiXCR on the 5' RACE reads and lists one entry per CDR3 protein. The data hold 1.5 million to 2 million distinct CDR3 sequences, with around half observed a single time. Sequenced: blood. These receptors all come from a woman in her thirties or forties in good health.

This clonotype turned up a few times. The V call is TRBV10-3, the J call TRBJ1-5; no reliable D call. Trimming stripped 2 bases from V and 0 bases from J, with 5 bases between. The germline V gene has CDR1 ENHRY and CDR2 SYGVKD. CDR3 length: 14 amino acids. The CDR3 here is CAISEEFSNQPQHF. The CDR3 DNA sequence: TGTGCCATCAGTGAGGAATTTAGCAATCAGCCCCAGCATTTT.

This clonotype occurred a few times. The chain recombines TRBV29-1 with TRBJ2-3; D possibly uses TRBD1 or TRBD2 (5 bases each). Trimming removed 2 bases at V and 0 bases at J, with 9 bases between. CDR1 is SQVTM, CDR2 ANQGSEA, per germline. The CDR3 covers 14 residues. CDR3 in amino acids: CSVEWGGSTDTQYF. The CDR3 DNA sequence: TGCAGCGTTGAATGGGGCGGGAGCACAGATACGCAGTATTTT.

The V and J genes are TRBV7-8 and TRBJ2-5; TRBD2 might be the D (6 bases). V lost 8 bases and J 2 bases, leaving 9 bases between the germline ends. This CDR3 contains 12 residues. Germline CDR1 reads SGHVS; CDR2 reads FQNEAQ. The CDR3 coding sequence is TGTGCCAGCGGGGGGTGGCAAGAGACCCAGTACTTC. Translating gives CASGGWQETQYF.

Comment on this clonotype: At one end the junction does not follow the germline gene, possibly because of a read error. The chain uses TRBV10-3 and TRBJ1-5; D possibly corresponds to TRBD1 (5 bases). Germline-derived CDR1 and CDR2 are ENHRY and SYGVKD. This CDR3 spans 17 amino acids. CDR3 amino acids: CAISESAGGLSNRPQHF. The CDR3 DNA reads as TGTGCCATCAGTGAGTCAGCGGGGGGGTTATCTAATCGGCCCCAGCATTTT.

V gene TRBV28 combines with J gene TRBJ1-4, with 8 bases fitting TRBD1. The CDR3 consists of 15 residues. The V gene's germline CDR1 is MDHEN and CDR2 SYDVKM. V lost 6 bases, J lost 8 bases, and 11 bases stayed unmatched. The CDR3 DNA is TGTGCCAGCAGCCTCCCGGGCAGGGGGCAAGAAAAACTGTTTTTT. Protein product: CASSLPGRGQEKLFF.

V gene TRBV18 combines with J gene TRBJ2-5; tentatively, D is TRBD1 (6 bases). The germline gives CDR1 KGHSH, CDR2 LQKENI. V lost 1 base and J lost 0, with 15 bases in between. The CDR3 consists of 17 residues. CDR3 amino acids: CASSPLYPNRDQETQYF. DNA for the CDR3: TGTGCCAGCTCACCACTATACCCGAACAGGGACCAAGAGACCCAGTACTTC.

CDR3 amino acids: CASSLVGYRTGDGYTF. The DNA of the CDR3 is TGTGCCAGCAGCTTGGTAGGGTATCGGACTGGGGATGGCTACACCTTC. The rearrangement links TRBV5-5 to TRBJ1-2; D gene ambiguous. Germline loops: CDR1 SGHKS, CDR2 YYEKEE (reference sequence). With 0 bases removed from V and 6 bases from J, the gap between germline ends came to 18 bases. The CDR3 is 16 residues long.

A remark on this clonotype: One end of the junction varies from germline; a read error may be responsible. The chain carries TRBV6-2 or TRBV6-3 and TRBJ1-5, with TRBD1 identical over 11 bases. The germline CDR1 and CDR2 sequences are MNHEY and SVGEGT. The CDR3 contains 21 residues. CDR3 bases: TGTGCCAGCAGTAACTCCTATGACTTTCGCCCGGGACAGGGGGTCTGGCAGCCCCAGCATTTT. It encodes CASSNSYDFRPGQGVWQPQHF.

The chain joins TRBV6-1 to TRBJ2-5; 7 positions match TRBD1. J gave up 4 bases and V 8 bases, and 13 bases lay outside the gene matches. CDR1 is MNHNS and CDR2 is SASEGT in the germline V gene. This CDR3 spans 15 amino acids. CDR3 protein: CASADRQGERETQYF. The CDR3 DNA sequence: TGTGCCAGCGCGGACCGACAGGGCGAGCGAGAGACCCAGTACTTC.

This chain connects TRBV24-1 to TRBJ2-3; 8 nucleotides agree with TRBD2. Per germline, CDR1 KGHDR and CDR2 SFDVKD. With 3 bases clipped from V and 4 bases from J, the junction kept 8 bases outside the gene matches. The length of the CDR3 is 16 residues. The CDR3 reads CATSDPGTRGADTQYF. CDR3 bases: TGTGCCACCAGTGATCCGGGGACTAGAGGTGCAGATACGCAGTATTTT.

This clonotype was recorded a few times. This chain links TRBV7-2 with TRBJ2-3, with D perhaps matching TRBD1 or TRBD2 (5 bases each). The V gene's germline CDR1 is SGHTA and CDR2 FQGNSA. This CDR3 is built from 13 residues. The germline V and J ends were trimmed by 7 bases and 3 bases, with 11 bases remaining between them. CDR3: CASNRDVTDTQYF. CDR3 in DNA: TGTGCCAGCAACCGGGACGTTACAGATACGCAGTATTTT.

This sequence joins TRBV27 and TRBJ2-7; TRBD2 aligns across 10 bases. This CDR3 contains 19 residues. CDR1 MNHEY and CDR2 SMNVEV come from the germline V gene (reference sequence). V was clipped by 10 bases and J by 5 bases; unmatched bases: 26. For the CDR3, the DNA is TGTGCCACCAAGGAAACAGTGGCTAGCGGGGGTCTTAGATCCGACGAGCAGTACTTC. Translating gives CATKETVASGGLRSDEQYF.

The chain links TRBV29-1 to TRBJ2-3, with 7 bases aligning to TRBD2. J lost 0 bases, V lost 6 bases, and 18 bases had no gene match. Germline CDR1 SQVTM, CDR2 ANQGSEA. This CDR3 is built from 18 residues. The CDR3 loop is CSVRDLSGKRSSTDTQYF. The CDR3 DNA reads TGCAGCGTCCGAGATCTCAGCGGGAAGCGTTCTAGCACAGATACGCAGTATTTT.

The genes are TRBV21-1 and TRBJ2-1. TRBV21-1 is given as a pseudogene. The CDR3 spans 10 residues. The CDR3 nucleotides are TGTGCCAGCAGCTGGGCAGAGTCGTTCTTC. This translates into CASSWAESFF.

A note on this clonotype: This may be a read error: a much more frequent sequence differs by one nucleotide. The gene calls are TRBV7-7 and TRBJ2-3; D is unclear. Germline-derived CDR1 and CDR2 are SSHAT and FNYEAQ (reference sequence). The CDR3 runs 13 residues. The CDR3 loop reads CAGSFGEGDTQYF. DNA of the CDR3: TGTGCTGGCAGCTTCGGAGAAGGAGATACGCAGTATTTT.

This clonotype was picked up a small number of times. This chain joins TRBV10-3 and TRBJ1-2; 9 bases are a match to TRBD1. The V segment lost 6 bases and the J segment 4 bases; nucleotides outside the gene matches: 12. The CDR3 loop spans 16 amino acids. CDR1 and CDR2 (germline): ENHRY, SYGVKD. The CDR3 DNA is TGTGCCATCAGGGTGGGACAGGGCGAACTGAGCTATGGCTACACCTTC. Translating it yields CAIRVGQGELSYGYTF.

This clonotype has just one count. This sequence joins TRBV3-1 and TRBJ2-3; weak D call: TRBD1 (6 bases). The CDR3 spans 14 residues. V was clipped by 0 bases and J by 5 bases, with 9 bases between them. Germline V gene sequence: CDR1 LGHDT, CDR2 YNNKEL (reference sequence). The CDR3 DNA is TGTGCCAGCAGCCAAGAGCCGGACAGAGATACGCAGTATTTT. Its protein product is CASSQEPDRDTQYF.

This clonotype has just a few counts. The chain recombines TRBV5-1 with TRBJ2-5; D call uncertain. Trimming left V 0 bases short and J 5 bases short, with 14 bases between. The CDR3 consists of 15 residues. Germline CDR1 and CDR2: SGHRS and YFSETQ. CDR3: CASSLVAGSEETQYF. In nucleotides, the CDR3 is TGCGCCAGCAGCTTGGTTGCTGGATCGGAGGAGACCCAGTACTTC.

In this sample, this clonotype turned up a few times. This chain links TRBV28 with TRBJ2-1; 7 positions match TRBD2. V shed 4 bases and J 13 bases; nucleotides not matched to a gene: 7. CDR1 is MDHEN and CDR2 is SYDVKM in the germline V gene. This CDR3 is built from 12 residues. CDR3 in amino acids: CASSWGGEAQFF. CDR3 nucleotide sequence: TGTGCCAGCAGTTGGGGGGGAGAGGCACAGTTCTTC. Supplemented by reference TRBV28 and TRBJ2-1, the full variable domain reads DVKVTQSSRYLVKRTGEKVFLECVQDMDHENMFWYRQDPGLGLRLIYFSYDVKMKEKGDIPEGYSVSREKKERFSLILESASTNQTSMYLCASSWGGEAQFFGPGTRLTVL.

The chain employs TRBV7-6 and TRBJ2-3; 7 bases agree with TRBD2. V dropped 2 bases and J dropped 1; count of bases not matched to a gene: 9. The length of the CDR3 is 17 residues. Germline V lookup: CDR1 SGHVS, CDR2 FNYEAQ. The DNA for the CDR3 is TGTGCCAGCAGCTTATGGACGGGAGGCAGTGGCACAGATACGCAGTATTTT. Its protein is CASSLWTGGSGTDTQYF.

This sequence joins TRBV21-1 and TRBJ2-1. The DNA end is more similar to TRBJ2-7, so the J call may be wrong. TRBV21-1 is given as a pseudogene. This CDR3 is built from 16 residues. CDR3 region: CASSKALGVSYNEQYF. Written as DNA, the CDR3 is TGTGCCAGCAGCAAAGCGCTAGGGGTCTCCTACAATGAGCAGTACTTC.

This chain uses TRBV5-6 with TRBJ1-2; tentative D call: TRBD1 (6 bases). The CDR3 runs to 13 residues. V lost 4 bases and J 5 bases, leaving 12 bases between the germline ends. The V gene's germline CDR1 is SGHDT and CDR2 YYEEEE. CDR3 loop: CASSRQDVYGYTF. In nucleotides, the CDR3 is TGTGCCAGCAGCCGACAGGATGTTTATGGCTACACCTTC.

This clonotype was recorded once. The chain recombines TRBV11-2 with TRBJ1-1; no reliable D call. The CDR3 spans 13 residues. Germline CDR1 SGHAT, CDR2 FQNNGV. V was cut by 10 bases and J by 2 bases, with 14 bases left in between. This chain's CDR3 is CANSHGRNTEAFF. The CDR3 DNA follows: TGTGCCAACTCCCATGGGCGAAACACTGAAGCTTTCTTT. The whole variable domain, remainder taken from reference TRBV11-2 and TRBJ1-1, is EAGVAQSPRYKIIEKRQSVAFWCNPISGHATLYWYQQILGQGPKLLIQFQNNGVVDDSQLPKDRFSAERLKGVDSTLKIQPAKLEDSAVYLCANSHGRNTEAFFGQGTRLTVV.

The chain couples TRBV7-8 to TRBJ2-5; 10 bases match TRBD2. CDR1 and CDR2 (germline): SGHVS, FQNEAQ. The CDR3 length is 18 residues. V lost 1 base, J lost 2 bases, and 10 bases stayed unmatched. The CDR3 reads CASSLDLAGGTDQETQYF. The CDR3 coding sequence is TGTGCCAGCAGCTTAGATTTAGCGGGGGGCACCGATCAAGAGACCCAGTACTTC.

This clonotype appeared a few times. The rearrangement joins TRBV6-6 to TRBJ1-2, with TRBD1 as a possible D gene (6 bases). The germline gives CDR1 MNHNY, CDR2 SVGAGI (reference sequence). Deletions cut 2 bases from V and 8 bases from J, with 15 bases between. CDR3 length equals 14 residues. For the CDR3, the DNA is TGTGCCAGCAGTTACGACCAGGGGCTTTGCGGCTACACCTTC. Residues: CASSYDQGLCGYTF.

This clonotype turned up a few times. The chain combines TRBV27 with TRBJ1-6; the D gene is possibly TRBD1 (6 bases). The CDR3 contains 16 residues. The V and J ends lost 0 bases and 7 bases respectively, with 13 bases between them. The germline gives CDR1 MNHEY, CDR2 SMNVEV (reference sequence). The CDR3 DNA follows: TGTGCCAGCAGTTTATCGGACAGAACACCGAATTCACCCCTCCACTTT. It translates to CASSLSDRTPNSPLHF.